This entry lists 10 T cell receptor beta chains sequenced from one sample in a study of T cells in Graves' hyperthyroidism and ophthalmopathy (dated by TCRdb to between 2018 and 2020). The library was produced with multiplex PCR. The sequencer was an Illumina HiSeq 2000. The TCR beta CDR3 regions were amplified from the RNA transcripts. A first-round RT-PCR of the TCR CDR3 used the HTBI primer set with the Qiagen OneStep RT-PCR kit. Through fastp at Q25 and MiXCR, TCRdb rebuilt clones from the public reads, retaining in-frame beta chains. All rows with the same CDR3 protein become a single entry with the most common DNA and genes. Within this sample are about 420,000 distinct CDR3 sequences, with about 15% of them counted one time only. Clones ranked in the top ten supply roughly an eighth of the sample. Sequencing was performed on blood. The origin of the receptors is a woman between 18 and 30 years old with Graves' hyperthyroidism.

The rearrangement uses TRBV7-3 and TRBJ1-5; unclear D gene. The V end was cut by 1 base, the J end by 7 bases, with 8 bases between. This CDR3 comprises 13 residues. From germline, CDR1 is SGHTA and CDR2 FQGTGA. This CDR3 reads CASSLNVGQPQHF. The CDR3 DNA is TGTGCCAGCAGCTTAAACGTTGGGCAGCCCCAGCATTTT.

This clonotype occurred a few times. V and J are TRBV19 and TRBJ2-1; 9 bases are shared with TRBD2. The CDR3 covers 15 residues. V trimming: 5 bases; J trimming: 9 bases; junction bases outside the gene matches: 11. The germline gives CDR1 LNHDA, CDR2 SQIVND (reference sequence). The CDR3 region is CASSLEGGRAGEQFF. In DNA form, the CDR3 reads TGTGCCAGTAGTCTGGAGGGCGGGAGGGCCGGTGAGCAGTTCTTC.

The table lists this clonotype with many counts. The V and J genes are TRBV28 and TRBJ2-7, with D tentatively TRBD2 (5 bases). CDR1 and CDR2 (germline): MDHEN, SYDVKM. V was pared by 3 bases and J by 3 bases, with 12 bases between. The CDR3 length is 14 residues. CDR3 region: CASSFYELGYEQYF. In nucleotides, the CDR3 is TGTGCCAGCAGTTTCTACGAACTAGGCTACGAGCAGTACTTC.

This clonotype was counted ten times or more. V and J are TRBV4-1 and TRBJ2-5; D may be TRBD2 (6 bases). Trimming took off 0 bases at V and 7 bases at J, with 12 bases between the two ends. Germline CDR1 is MGHRA and CDR2 is YSYEKL. CDR3 length: 14 residues. The CDR3 DNA reads as TGCGCCAGCAGCCAAGAAGGGCAGGGAGGGACCCAGTACTTC. This sequence encodes CASSQEGQGGTQYF.

This clonotype was counted at least ten times. The rearrangement joins TRBV11-2 to TRBJ1-4, with D possibly matching TRBD1 (5 bases). Germline V gene lookup returns CDR1 SGHAT and CDR2 FQNNGV. This CDR3 contains 18 residues. The germline V and J ends were trimmed by 4 bases and 8 bases, with 26 bases remaining between them. The CDR3 loop is CASSSAGRVGQPYEKLFF. CDR3 DNA sequence: TGTGCCAGCAGCTCTGCCGGCAGGGTCGGACAACCTTACGAAAAACTGTTTTTT.

This clonotype was seen at least ten times. The genes are TRBV9 and TRBJ1-1; possibly TRBD1 for D (5 bases). Deletions cut 0 bases from V and 0 bases from J, with 15 bases between. Per germline, CDR1 SGDLS and CDR2 YYNGEE. The CDR3 contains 17 residues. CDR3 nucleotide sequence: TGTGCCAGCAGCGTAGGACCGCCGGGGGGAATGAACACTGAAGCTTTCTTT. It specifies CASSVGPPGGMNTEAFF.

V gene TRBV6-5 combines with J gene TRBJ2-5; weak D call: TRBD1 (6 bases). Trimming stripped 2 bases from V and 3 bases from J, with 10 bases between. From germline, CDR1 is MNHEY and CDR2 SVGAGI. This CDR3 spans 14 amino acids. In DNA, the CDR3 is TGTGCCAGCAGTTACCCTGGACAGAAAGAGACCCAGTACTTC. This translates into CASSYPGQKETQYF.

The chain combines TRBV4-1 with TRBJ2-3; D call uncertain. This CDR3 region has 12 residues. V was pared by 4 bases and J by 5 bases, with 7 bases between. CDR1 is MGHRA and CDR2 is YSYEKL in the germline V gene. CDR3 nucleotides: TGCGCCAGCAGCCCTGGAAAAGATACGCAGTATTTT. Translating gives CASSPGKDTQYF.

This clonotype was found many times. V gene TRBV15 combines with J gene TRBJ1-5; D call uncertain. V lost 3 bases and J lost 6, with 12 bases in between. CDR1 and CDR2 (germline): LNHNV, YYDKDF (reference sequence). The CDR3 has 14 residues. The CDR3 nucleotides are TGTGCCACCAGCAGGGAGAGCTTGTCTCAGCCCCAGCATTTT. It specifies CATSRESLSQPQHF.

A few counts support this clonotype. The rearrangement links TRBV29-1 to TRBJ2-1; D is possibly TRBD2 (6 bases). Germline CDR1 and CDR2: SQVTM and ANQGSEA. The CDR3 is 13 amino acids. V lost 7 bases to trimming and J lost 4 bases, with 14 bases between them. The CDR3 spells CSEVRGLYNEQFF. CDR3 DNA: TGCAGCGAGGTTCGGGGGTTATACAATGAGCAGTTCTTC.